A single sample is the source of the 5 T cell receptor beta chains below, sequenced in a study of cytomegalovirus exposure and HLA in healthy donors. PCR amplification relied on 60 Vbeta primers (plus 13 Jbeta primers). Assay: immunoSEQ multiplex PCR; the TCRdb copy retains only in-frame clones and omits some. The repertoire holds 100,000 to 150,000 clones, with just under 85% as singletons. Sequenced input: PBMCs. Receptors were obtained from a boy younger than 10 in good health and CMV-seronegative.

This rearrangement joins TRBV11-2 to TRBJ2-1; 14 nucleotides align to TRBD2. CDR3 length: 18 residues. The germline gives CDR1 SGHAT, CDR2 FQNNGV. The junction had 12 bases not matched to a gene; V was cut back by 5 bases and J by 6 bases. The CDR3 nucleotides read TGTGCCAGCAGCCCCCGACTAGCGGGAGGGCCGGGCGGCAATGAGCAGTTCTTC. Translation: CASSPRLAGGPGGNEQFF.

This chain connects TRBV4-3 to TRBJ2-1; a possible D gene is TRBD2 (5 bases). The CDR3 length is 17 residues. Trimming removed 1 base from V and 2 bases from J, with 15 bases in between. Germline V gene sequence: CDR1 LGHNA, CDR2 YSLEER. CDR3 region: CASSQGHRTEAYNEQFF. DNA of the CDR3: TGCGCCAGCAGCCAAGGTCATAGGACGGAGGCCTACAATGAGCAGTTCTTC.

The chain uses TRBV20-1 and TRBJ2-1; D gene ambiguous. Looked up from germline, CDR1 is DFQATT and CDR2 is SNEGSKA (reference sequence). V lost 4 bases to trimming and J lost 5 bases, with 3 bases between them. The length of the CDR3 is 10 residues. The CDR3 coding sequence is TGCAGTGCTATAAACAATGAGCAGTTCTTC. Translating gives CSAINNEQFF.

The chain carries TRBV20-1 and TRBJ2-5, with unresolved D. The DNA end lines up better with TRBJ2-7; the J call may be wrong. The CDR3 covers 11 residues. Germline V gene data show CDR1 as DFQATT and CDR2 as SNEGSKA (reference sequence). As DNA, the CDR3 is TGCAGTGCTAGCTCGGTCCACGAGCAGTACTTC. It is translated as CSASSVHEQYF.

Note on this clone: This same CDR3 is encoded by further DNA sequences in the sample. The chain combines TRBV7-9 with TRBJ1-1; D call uncertain. The V gene lost 5 bases and the J gene lost 0 bases, with 10 bases spanning the gap. The CDR3 loop spans 14 amino acids. CDR1 and CDR2 (germline): SEHNR, FQNEAQ (reference sequence). The DNA of the CDR3 is TGTGCCAGCAGCCCTGGGCAGTTGAACACTGAAGCTTTCTTT. Protein product: CASSPGQLNTEAFF.